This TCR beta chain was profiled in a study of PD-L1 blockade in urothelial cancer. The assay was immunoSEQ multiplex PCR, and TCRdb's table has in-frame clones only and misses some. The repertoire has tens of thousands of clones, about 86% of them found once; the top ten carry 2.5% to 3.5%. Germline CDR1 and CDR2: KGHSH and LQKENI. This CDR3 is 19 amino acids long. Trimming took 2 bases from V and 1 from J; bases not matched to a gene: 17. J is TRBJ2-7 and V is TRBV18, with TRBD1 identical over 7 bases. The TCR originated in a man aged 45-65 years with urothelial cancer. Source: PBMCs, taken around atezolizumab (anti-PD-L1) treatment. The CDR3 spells CASSPVIRDRSVSSYEQYF. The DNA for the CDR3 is TGTGCCAGCTCACCAGTCATCCGGGACAGAAGCGTTTCGTCCTACGAGCAGTACTTC.